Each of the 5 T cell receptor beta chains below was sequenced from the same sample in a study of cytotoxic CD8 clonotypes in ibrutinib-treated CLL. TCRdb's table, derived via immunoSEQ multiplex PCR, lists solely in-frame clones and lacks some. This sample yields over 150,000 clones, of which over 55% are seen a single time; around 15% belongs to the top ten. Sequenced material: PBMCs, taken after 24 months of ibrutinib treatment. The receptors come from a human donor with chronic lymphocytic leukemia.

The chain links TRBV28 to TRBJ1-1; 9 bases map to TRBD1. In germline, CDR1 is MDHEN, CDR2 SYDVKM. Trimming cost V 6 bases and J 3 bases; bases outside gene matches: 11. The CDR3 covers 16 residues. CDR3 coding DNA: TGTGCCAGCAGGGTACAGGGGGCTCGCTCAGACACTGAAGCTTTCTTT. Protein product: CASRVQGARSDTEAFF.

The CDR3 bases are TGTGCCAGCAGACGACATGGACAGGGCAATCAGCCCCAGCATTTT. This translates into CASRRHGQGNQPQHF. V gene TRBV28 combines with J gene TRBJ1-5; 7 nucleotides line up with TRBD1. V dropped 6 bases and J dropped 2; count of bases not matched to a gene: 7. Germline V lookup: CDR1 MDHEN, CDR2 SYDVKM. The CDR3 contains 15 residues.

This CDR3 reads CASSLVQGGTDTQYF. In nucleotides, the CDR3 is TGTGCCAGCAGTTTAGTACAGGGGGGCACAGATACGCAGTATTTT. V gene TRBV28 combines with J gene TRBJ2-3, with 8 bases aligning to TRBD1. Germline loops: CDR1 MDHEN, CDR2 SYDVKM. The CDR3 runs to 15 residues. The junction had 2 bases not matched to a gene; V was cut back by 2 bases and J by 1 base.

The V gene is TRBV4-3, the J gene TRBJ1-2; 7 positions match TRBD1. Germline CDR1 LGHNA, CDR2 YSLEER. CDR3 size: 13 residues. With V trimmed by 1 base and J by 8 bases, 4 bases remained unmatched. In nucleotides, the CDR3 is TGCGCCAGCAGCCAAGGAGGGGGCCACGGCTACACCTTC. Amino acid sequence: CASSQGGGHGYTF.

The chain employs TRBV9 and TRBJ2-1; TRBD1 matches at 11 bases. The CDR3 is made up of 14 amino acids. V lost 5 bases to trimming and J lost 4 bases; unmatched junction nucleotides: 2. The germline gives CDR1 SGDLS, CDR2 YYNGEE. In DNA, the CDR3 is TGTGCCAGCAGTGGGACAGGGGGATACAATGAGCAGTTCTTC. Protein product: CASSGTGGYNEQFF.